The 14 T cell receptor beta chains listed next were all sequenced from one sample in a study of OX40 agonist ivuxolimab in advanced cancers. The repertoire was sequenced with immunoSEQ multiplex PCR; TCRdb's copy has only in-frame clones and lacks some. The sample consists of about 55,000 clones, roughly nine tenths of them appearing once. The material was CD4+ or CD8+ T cells sorted from blood, obtained in a trial of the OX40 agonist ivuxolimab. All receptors come from an adult with an advanced solid tumor such as melanoma, head and neck, liver or kidney cancer.

The chain employs TRBV28 and TRBJ2-7; the D is unclear. The CDR3 sequence is 14 residues long. Per the germline V gene, CDR1 is MDHEN and CDR2 is SYDVKM. V was cut by 6 bases and J by 3 bases, with 15 bases left in between. The CDR3 loop is CASRRTALVYEQYF. DNA for the CDR3: TGTGCCAGCAGGAGGACGGCCCTAGTCTACGAGCAGTACTTC.

This chain links TRBV19 with TRBJ1-2; D might be TRBD1 (6 bases). V lost 7 bases, J lost 6 bases, and 12 bases lay in between. CDR1 is LNHDA and CDR2 is SQIVND in the germline V gene (reference sequence). This CDR3 has 12 amino acids. Here the CDR3 reads CASNEGGDGYTF. The CDR3 nucleotides are TGTGCCAGTAATGAAGGGGGGGATGGCTACACCTTC.

The chain joins TRBV7-8 to TRBJ1-3; D unclear. The CDR3 totals 17 residues. Trimming pared 6 bases from V and 0 bases from J, leaving 18 bases between. Germline CDR1 reads SGHVS; CDR2 reads FQNEAQ. This chain's CDR3 is CASRIRAGKFSGNTIYF. CDR3 nucleotides: TGTGCCAGCAGGATAAGGGCAGGCAAGTTCTCTGGAAACACCATATATTTT.

The chain uses TRBV9 and TRBJ2-3; D is ambiguous. Per the germline V gene, CDR1 is SGDLS and CDR2 is YYNGEE. V lost 5 bases and J 4 bases, leaving 8 bases between the germline ends. The CDR3 is 12 amino acids. CDR3 in amino acids: CASSPHPDTQYF. DNA for the CDR3: TGTGCCAGCAGTCCCCATCCAGATACGCAGTATTTT.

This clone was counted only a few times. The chain carries TRBV9 and TRBJ2-7; weak D call: TRBD2 (5 bases). Trimming pared 3 bases from V and 6 bases from J, leaving 13 bases between. CDR3 length: 13 amino acids. The germline V gene has CDR1 SGDLS and CDR2 YYNGEE. CDR3 in amino acids: CASSELVGGEQYF. CDR3 in DNA: TGTGCCAGCAGCGAACTAGTGGGCGGCGAGCAGTACTTC.

This chain links TRBV6-6 with TRBJ2-7; 9 nucleotides match TRBD2. Germline loops: CDR1 MNHNY, CDR2 SVGAGI (reference sequence). The junction had 6 bases not matched to a gene; V was cut back by 5 bases and J by 4 bases. This CDR3 is built from 14 residues. DNA of the CDR3: TGTGCCAGCAGTCCCGGACTAGCGAATTACGAGCAGTACGTC. This translates into CASSPGLANYEQYV.

The chain couples TRBV2 to TRBJ2-7, with a weak D call TRBD1 (7 bases). Germline CDR1 and CDR2: SNHLY and FYNNEI. Trimming removed 4 bases at V and 6 bases at J, with 22 bases between. This CDR3 spans 16 amino acids. CDR3 protein: CASSAPRGDSSGEQYV. In DNA form, the CDR3 reads TGTGCCAGCAGTGCCCCGAGGGGGGACAGTTCGGGCGAGCAGTACGTC.

The gene calls are TRBV7-9 and TRBJ1-2; D uncertain. V was shortened by 1 base and J by 3 bases, with 12 bases between the two germline ends. The CDR3 covers 15 residues. The V gene's germline CDR1 is SEHNR and CDR2 FQNEAQ (reference sequence). The CDR3 spells CASSLEVQSDYGYTF. The CDR3 DNA reads TGTGCCAGCAGCTTAGAGGTCCAATCGGACTATGGCTACACCTTC.

The chain uses TRBV14 and TRBJ1-1; no reliable D call. CDR3 length: 14 residues. Per the germline V gene, CDR1 is SGHDN and CDR2 is FVKESK. V lost 4 bases and J lost 5, with 14 bases in between. The CDR3, as DNA: TGTGCCAGCAGCCCCGGATCCGGAGGGACTGAAGCTTTCTTT. Its protein is CASSPGSGGTEAFF.

This chain joins TRBV5-1 and TRBJ2-1, with D maybe TRBD2 (6 bases). The CDR3 is made up of 18 amino acids. V lost 0 bases and J lost 0, with 16 bases in between. Germline V gives CDR1 SGHRS, CDR2 YFSETQ. CDR3 DNA sequence: TGCGCCAGCAGCTTGGTACTAGCCTGGCCGAGCTCCTACAATGAGCAGTTCTTC. It codes for CASSLVLAWPSSYNEQFF.

The chain combines TRBV10-1 with TRBJ2-2, with TRBD2 as a possible D gene (5 bases). V lost 7 bases, J lost 5 bases, and 20 bases lay in between. The CDR3 sequence is 16 residues long. CDR1 is WNHNN, CDR2 SYGVQD, per germline (reference sequence). The CDR3 region is CASTKGEGALTGELFF. The CDR3 DNA follows: TGCGCCAGCACCAAGGGTGAGGGAGCGCTAACCGGGGAGCTGTTTTTT.

The rearrangement joins TRBV27 to TRBJ2-1, with 8 bases lining up with TRBD2. This CDR3 comprises 16 residues. V trimming: 2 bases; J trimming: 7 bases; junction bases outside the gene matches: 10. Per the germline V gene, CDR1 is MNHEY and CDR2 is SMNVEV (reference sequence). CDR3 DNA: TGTGCCAGCAGTTTACCCTGGGCGGGAGGCAGAAATGAGCAGTTCTTC. Encoded protein: CASSLPWAGGRNEQFF.

This clone came up once. The V and J genes are TRBV2 and TRBJ2-1; 7 nucleotides agree with TRBD1. Trimming cost V 5 bases and J 3 bases; bases outside gene matches: 10. Germline lookup yields CDR1 SNHLY and CDR2 FYNNEI. This CDR3 comprises 16 residues. CDR3 bases: TGTGCCAGCAGTTCCTCCGAAGGACAGGACTACAATGAGCAGTTCTTC. This translates into CASSSSEGQDYNEQFF.

The J gene is TRBJ1-1, the V gene TRBV27; perhaps TRBD1 as D (6 bases). This CDR3 spans 14 amino acids. The germline V gene encodes CDR1 MNHEY and CDR2 SMNVEV (reference sequence). Trimming took 4 bases from V and 3 from J, leaving 12 bases between them. CDR3 sequence: CASSYQGLYTEAFF. Here the CDR3 DNA reads TGTGCCAGCAGTTACCAGGGGTTGTACACTGAAGCTTTCTTT.